This section outlines one T cell receptor (beta chain) sequence together with its context. Participants had their cohort set by participant-reported clinical history. The study counted Cohort 3 donors as recovered given two negative PCRs, clearance, or symptom resolution. Sequencing used immunoSEQ multiplex PCR; TCRdb keeps in-frame clones, though not all of them. The repertoire holds some 460,000 clones, with about 85% as singletons. The data stem from a study of blood T cell repertoires in COVID-19. In the study overall: PBMCs, B-cell-depleted T cells, or T cells were the source of the cDNA or gDNA that made up the material.

Germline V gene lookup returns CDR1 MDHEN and CDR2 SYDVKM. The CDR3 sequence is 14 residues long. V shed 6 bases and J 4 bases; nucleotides not matched to a gene: 6. The receptor was derived from a young woman who had recovered from COVID-19. The rearrangement uses TRBV28 and TRBJ1-5; TRBD1 matches 7 bases. The sequenced sample consisted of PBMCs or T cells enriched from blood (not recorded which). CDR3: CASSTGTANQPQHF. Written as DNA, the CDR3 is TGTGCCAGCAGCACCGGGACAGCGAATCAGCCCCAGCATTTT.